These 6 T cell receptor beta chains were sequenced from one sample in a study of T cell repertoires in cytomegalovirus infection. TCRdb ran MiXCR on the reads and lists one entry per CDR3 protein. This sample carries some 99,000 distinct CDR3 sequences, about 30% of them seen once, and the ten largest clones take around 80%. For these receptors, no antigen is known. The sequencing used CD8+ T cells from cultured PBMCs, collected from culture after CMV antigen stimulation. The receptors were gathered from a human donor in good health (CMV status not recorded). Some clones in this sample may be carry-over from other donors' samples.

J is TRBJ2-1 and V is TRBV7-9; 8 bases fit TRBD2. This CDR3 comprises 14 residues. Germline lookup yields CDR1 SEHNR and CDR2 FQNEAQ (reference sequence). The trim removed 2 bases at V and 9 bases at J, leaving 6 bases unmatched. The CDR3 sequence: CASSLPGGAGEQFF. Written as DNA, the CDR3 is TGTGCCAGCAGCTTACCCGGGGGGGCCGGTGAGCAGTTCTTC.

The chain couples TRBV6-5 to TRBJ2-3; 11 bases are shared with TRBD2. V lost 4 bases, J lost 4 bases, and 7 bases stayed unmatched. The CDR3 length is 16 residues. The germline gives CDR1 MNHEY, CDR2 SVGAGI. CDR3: CASSSTGLADSDTQYF. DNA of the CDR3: TGTGCCAGCAGTTCAACGGGACTAGCGGATTCAGATACGCAGTATTTT.

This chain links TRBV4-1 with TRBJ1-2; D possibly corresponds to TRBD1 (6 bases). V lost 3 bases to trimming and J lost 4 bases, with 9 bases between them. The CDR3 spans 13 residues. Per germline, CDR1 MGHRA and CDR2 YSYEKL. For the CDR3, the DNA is TGCGCCAGCAGCCAGGGGGCCTTCTATGGCTACACCTTC. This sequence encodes CASSQGAFYGYTF.

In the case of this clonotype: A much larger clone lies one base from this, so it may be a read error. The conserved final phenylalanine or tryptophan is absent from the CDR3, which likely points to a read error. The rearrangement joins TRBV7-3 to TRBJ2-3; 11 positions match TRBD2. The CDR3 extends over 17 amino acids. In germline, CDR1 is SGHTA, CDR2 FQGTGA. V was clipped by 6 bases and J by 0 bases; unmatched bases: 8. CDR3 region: CASSSRRLAGSTDTQYL. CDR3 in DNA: TGTGCCAGCAGTTCCAGAAGACTAGCGGGGAGCACAGATACGCAGTATCTT.

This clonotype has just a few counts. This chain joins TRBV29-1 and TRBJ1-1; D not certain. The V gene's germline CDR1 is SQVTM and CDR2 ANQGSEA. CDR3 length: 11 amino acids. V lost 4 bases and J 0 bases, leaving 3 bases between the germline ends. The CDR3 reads CSVAVNTEAFF. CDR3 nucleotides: TGCAGCGTTGCTGTGAACACTGAAGCTTTCTTT. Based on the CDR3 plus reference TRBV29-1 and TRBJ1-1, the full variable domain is SAVISQKPSRDICQRGTSLTIQCQVDSQVTMMFWYRQQPGQSLTLIATANQGSEATYESGFVIDKFPISRPNLTFSTLTVSNMSPEDSSIYLCSVAVNTEAFFGQGTRLTVV.

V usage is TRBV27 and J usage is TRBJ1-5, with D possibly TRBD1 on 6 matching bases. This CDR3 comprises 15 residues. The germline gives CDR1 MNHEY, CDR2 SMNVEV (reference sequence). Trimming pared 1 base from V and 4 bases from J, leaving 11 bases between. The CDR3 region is CASSLYAGENQPQHF. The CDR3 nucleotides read TGTGCCAGCAGTTTATATGCAGGGGAGAATCAGCCCCAGCATTTT.